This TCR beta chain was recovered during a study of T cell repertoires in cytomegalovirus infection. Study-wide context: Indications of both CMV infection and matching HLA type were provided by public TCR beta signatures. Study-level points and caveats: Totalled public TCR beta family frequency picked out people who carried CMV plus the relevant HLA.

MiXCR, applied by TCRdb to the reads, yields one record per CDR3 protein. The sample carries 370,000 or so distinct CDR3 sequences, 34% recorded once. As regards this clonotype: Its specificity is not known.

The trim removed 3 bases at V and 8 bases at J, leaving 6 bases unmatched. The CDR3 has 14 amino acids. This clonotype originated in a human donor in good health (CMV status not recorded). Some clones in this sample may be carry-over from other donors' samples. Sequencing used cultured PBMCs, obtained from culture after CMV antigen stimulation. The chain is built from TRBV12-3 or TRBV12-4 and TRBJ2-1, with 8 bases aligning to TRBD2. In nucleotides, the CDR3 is TGTGCCAGCAGTTTTAAGACAGCGGGAGATGAGCAGTTCTTC. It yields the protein CASSFKTAGDEQFF.